The rows below give T cell receptor beta chains drawn from one sample of a study of radiotherapy plus CTLA-4 blockade in lung cancer. The assay was immunoSEQ multiplex PCR, and TCRdb's table has in-frame clones only and misses some. The table lists under 65,000 clones, about 76% of them singletons. The source was peripheral blood, collected from a patient treated with radiotherapy plus ipilimumab. These TCRs come from a human donor with non-small cell lung cancer whose response to radiotherapy plus ipilimumab could not be evaluated. Both conserved end residues are part of each CDR3. D genes are given only for firm matches. Clone size is stated in some rows and not others, as once, few, many or a class when expanded.

V	J	D	size	CDR3	DNA
TRBV6-5	TRBJ2-7	TRBD2	.	CASSGPGGRHYEQYF	TGTGCCAGCAGCGGACCGGGGGGTCGCCACTACGAGCAGTACTTC
TRBV5-1	TRBJ1-1	TRBD1	.	CASSPGGTAVTEAFF	TGCGCCAGCAGCCCTGGTGGGACAGCGGTCACTGAAGCTTTCTTT
TRBV9	TRBJ2-1	.	.	CASSVAQYNEQFF	TGTGCCAGCAGCGTAGCCCAATACAATGAGCAGTTCTTC
TRBV5-1	TRBJ2-7	TRBD1	.	CASSSGQGAGEQYF	TGCGCCAGCAGCTCGGGACAGGGGGCGGGAGAGCAGTACTTC
TRBV7-8	TRBJ2-7	TRBD1	.	CASSPLGTGATYEQYF	TGTGCCAGCAGTCCCCTAGGGACAGGGGCTACCTACGAGCAGTACTTC
TRBV10-1	TRBJ2-1	TRBD2	.	CASLTSGVTNEQFF	TGCGCCAGCCTGACTAGCGGCGTAACGAATGAGCAGTTCTTC
TRBV5-4	TRBJ2-5	TRBD2	.	CASSWVGASGRAETQYF	TGTGCCAGCAGCTGGGTGGGGGCTAGCGGGAGGGCTGAGACCCAGTACTTC
TRBV7-2	TRBJ2-1	TRBD1	.	CASSTRQGSYNEQFF	TGTGCCAGCAGCACTCGACAGGGCTCCTACAATGAGCAGTTCTTC
TRBV2	TRBJ2-1	.	.	CASIPGQSYNEQFF	TGTGCCAGCATCCCGGGACAATCCTACAATGAGCAGTTCTTC
TRBV11-1	TRBJ2-5	.	.	CASSLTPQGQTQYF	TGTGCCAGCAGCTTGACCCCCCAGGGTCAGACCCAGTACTTC
TRBV7-8	TRBJ2-1	TRBD2	.	CASSFWGGSYNEQFF	TGTGCCAGCAGCTTTTGGGGGGGGAGCTACAATGAGCAGTTCTTC
TRBV19	TRBJ2-7	TRBD2	.	CASSKLAGTREQYF	TGTGCCAGTAGTAAACTAGCGGGGACCCGGGAGCAGTACTTC
TRBV19	TRBJ2-3	TRBD2	.	CASSIGGDSSDTQYF	TGTGCCAGTAGTATTGGGGGGGATTCCTCAGATACGCAGTATTTT
TRBV7-2	TRBJ2-1	TRBD2	once	CASSSVAGGIEQFF	TGTGCCAGCAGCTCGGTAGCGGGAGGAATTGAGCAGTTCTTC
TRBV7-2	TRBJ1-1	.	few	CASSSRGIIRPEAFF	TGTGCCAGCAGCTCCCGGGGTATAATAAGACCTGAAGCTTTCTTT
TRBV5-1	TRBJ2-7	.	once	CASSLGGRDSYEQYF	TGCGCCAGCAGCTTGGGGGGCAGGGACTCCTACGAGCAGTACTTC
TRBV7-8	TRBJ2-2	TRBD1	.	CASSERRQGAAGELFF	TGTGCCAGCAGCGAAAGAAGACAGGGGGCGGCCGGGGAGCTGTTTTTT
TRBV6-5	TRBJ1-2	.	.	CASSYRQNYGYTF	TGTGCCAGCAGTTACCGACAGAACTATGGCTACACCTTC
TRBV7-2	TRBJ2-7	TRBD1	.	CASSLNRGYEQYF	TGTGCCAGCAGCTTAAACAGGGGTTACGAGCAGTACTTC
TRBV6-5	TRBJ1-3	TRBD1	.	CASTSWDSSGNTIYF	TGTGCCAGCACTTCTTGGGACAGCTCTGGAAACACCATATATTTT
TRBV5-1	TRBJ2-3	TRBD2	.	CASSLYGGGTDTQYF	TGCGCCAGCAGCTTGTACGGGGGGGGCACAGATACGCAGTATTTT
TRBV28	TRBJ1-5	.	.	CASSLIQGQPQHF	TGTGCCAGCAGTTTGATACAGGGCCAGCCCCAGCATTTT
TRBV7-2	TRBJ2-3	TRBD2	.	CASSLASFGGSGGSTDTQYF	TGTGCCAGCAGCTTAGCTAGTTTTGGCGGGAGTGGTGGTAGCACAGATACGCAGTATTTT
TRBV5-8	TRBJ1-1	.	few	CASRVKGGMNTEAFF	TGTGCCAGCAGGGTCAAGGGAGGGATGAACACTGAAGCTTTCTTT
TRBV5-1	TRBJ1-4	.	.	CASSLLSGNEKLFF	TGCGCCAGCAGCTTGTTGTCGGGTAATGAAAAACTGTTTTTT
TRBV6-5	TRBJ1-3	.	.	CASSLGQGNTIYF	TGTGCCAGCAGTCTCGGACAGGGAAACACCATATATTTT
TRBV4-3	TRBJ2-7	.	.	CASSQDAGNEQYF	TGCGCCAGCAGCCAAGATGCGGGGAACGAGCAGTACTTC
TRBV5-6	TRBJ1-3	TRBD1	.	CASSRLGQASGNTIYF	TGTGCCAGCAGCCGTCTAGGACAGGCCTCTGGAAACACCATATATTTT
TRBV7-6	TRBJ2-5	.	.	CASSSLRQETQYF	TGTGCCAGCAGCTCCCTGAGGCAAGAGACCCAGTACTTC